This TCR beta chain was profiled in a study of cytomegalovirus exposure and HLA in healthy donors. Only a few counts were recorded for this clone. What it binds is not known. Vbeta (60) and Jbeta (13) primers were used in the PCR. Data came from immunoSEQ multiplex PCR; TCRdb stores just in-frame clones and leaves some out. The sample gives 90,000 to 150,000 clones, 15% of which show up once; under 2.5% is in the top ten. Study-wide findings and caveats: The study recorded 160 or so TCR beta chains that were cytomegalovirus-associated. In an earlier analysis, most TCR beta V segments were productive about 90% or about 30% of the time.

The sequence derives from a woman in her late teens or twenties in good health and CMV-seronegative. The specimen was PBMCs.

The CDR3 sequence: CASSPGTSESDTQYF. CDR3 sequence (DNA): TGTGCCAGCAGCCCTGGGACTAGCGAGTCAGATACGCAGTATTTT. V and J are TRBV7-9 and TRBJ2-3; 10 nucleotides align to TRBD2. Germline loops: CDR1 SEHNR, CDR2 FQNEAQ (reference sequence). The CDR3 consists of 15 residues. After removal of 5 bases from V and 4 bases from J, the junction contained 6 bases not matched to a gene.